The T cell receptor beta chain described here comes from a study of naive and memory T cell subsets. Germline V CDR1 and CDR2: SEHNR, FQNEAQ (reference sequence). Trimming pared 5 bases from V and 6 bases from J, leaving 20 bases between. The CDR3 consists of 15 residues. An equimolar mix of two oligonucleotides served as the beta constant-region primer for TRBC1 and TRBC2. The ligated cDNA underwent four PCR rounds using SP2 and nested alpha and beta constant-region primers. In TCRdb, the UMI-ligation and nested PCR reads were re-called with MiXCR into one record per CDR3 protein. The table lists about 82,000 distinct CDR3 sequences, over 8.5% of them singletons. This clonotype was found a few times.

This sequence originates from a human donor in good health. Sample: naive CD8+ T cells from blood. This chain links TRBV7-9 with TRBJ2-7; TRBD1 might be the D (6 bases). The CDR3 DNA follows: TGTGCCAGCAGCCCCGCCCAAGGACAGAGCCGCGAGCAGTACTTC. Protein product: CASSPAQGQSREQYF.